This T cell receptor beta chain was recorded in a study of vaccination effects on CD4 cells after COVID-19. Study context: Ahead of sequencing, the ViraFEST assay grew antigen-specific CD4+ T cells using viral peptide pools.

Study-wide findings and caveats: Spike-reactive clones found after vaccination in convalescents were mainly new vaccine-induced clones.

As for this clone: Its specificity is unknown.

Following 10 days of culture, CD4+ T cells were isolated. The person's infection with SARS-CoV-2, confirmed by PCR, took place between March and December 2020. On both days 3 and 7, half of the culture medium was replaced with IL-2 medium. The repertoire was sequenced with immunoSEQ multiplex PCR; TCRdb's copy has only in-frame clones and lacks some. The table lists roughly 60,000 clones, approximately 70% of them singletons. Trimming took off 3 bases at V and 2 bases at J, with 8 bases between the two ends. The CDR3 extends over 13 amino acids. From germline, CDR1 is GTSNPN and CDR2 SVGIG (reference sequence).

The genes are TRBV30 and TRBJ2-1, with D maybe TRBD1 (5 bases). The sequence derives from a human donor who had a prior SARS-CoV-2 infection. This specimen consisted of CD4+ T cells from PBMCs cultured without peptide, obtained before COVID-19 vaccination. The CDR3: CAWRQGTYNEQFF. The CDR3 DNA reads TGTGCCTGGAGGCAGGGTACCTACAATGAGCAGTTCTTC. Drawing the rest from reference TRBV30 and TRBJ2-1, the complete variable domain is SQTIHQWPATLVQPVGSPLSLECTVEGTSNPNLYWYRQAAGRGLQLLFYSVGIGQISSEVPQNLSASRPQDRQFILSSKKLLLSDSGFYLCAWRQGTYNEQFFGPGTRLTVL.